The table lists the clone carrying this T cell receptor (beta chain) with many counts. The antigen is unknown. This beta chain came through as a stray read in a library set up for alpha chains, and its size says little. In TCRdb, the 5' RACE reads were re-called with MiXCR into one record per CDR3 protein. Of about 19,000 distinct CDR3 sequences listed, 9.5% to 10% are singletons. The time point: sample taken at primary tumor resection. The input material, whole RNA from tumor, nontumor lung or frozen PBMC, was sequenced unsorted. This record comes from a study of spatial heterogeneity in lung cancer. Findings and caveats of the study: For expanded intratumoral alpha and beta TCRs, counts tracked tumor mutation counts.

Material: lung tumor tissue, obtained at surgery. The source of this sequence is a female donor with early-stage non-small cell lung cancer.

The CDR3 DNA follows: TGCGCCAGCAGCCCCTCAGGGGGCCGCTCTGGAAACACCATATATTTT. Protein product: CASSPSGGRSGNTIYF. V is TRBV5-1 and J is TRBJ1-3, with 8 bases matching TRBD1. The V and J ends lost 4 bases and 0 bases, in that order; junction bases with no gene match: 6. Germline lookup yields CDR1 SGHRS and CDR2 YFSETQ. The CDR3 has 16 amino acids.